This T cell receptor beta chain was profiled in a study of response to subunit inactivated influenza vaccine. Germline V gene sequence: CDR1 SGHKS, CDR2 YYEKEE (reference sequence). The CDR3 consists of 13 residues. The ends were cut back, 2 bases at V and 4 bases at J, with 9 bases in the middle. Study-wide points: The authors put forward the suggestion that each seasonal influenza vaccination may bring in only a limited number of new T cells.

This clonotype showed up just a few times. Its antigen is still unknown. TCRdb re-called the RT-PCR reads through MiXCR, storing one row per CDR3 protein. Here the sample spans about 520,000 distinct CDR3 sequences, 25% being singletons. The J gene is TRBJ1-1, the V gene TRBV5-5, with D hard to call. The starting material was CD4+ T cells sorted from PBMCs, obtained approximately 5 days after vaccination. The receptor's source is a man aged 50 to 60 who received an inactivated influenza vaccine. The CDR3 DNA reads TGTGCCAGCAGCTTTTCTCAGGCCACTGAAGCTTTCTTT. This gives the protein CASSFSQATEAFF. The whole variable domain, filled in from reference TRBV5-5 and TRBJ1-1, reads DAGVTQSPTHLIKTRGQQVTLRCSPISGHKSVSWYQQVLGQGPQFIFQYYEKEERGRGNFPDRFSARQFPNYSSELNVNALLLGDSALYLCASSFSQATEAFFGQGTRLTVV.